The source of this T cell receptor beta chain is a study of cytomegalovirus exposure and HLA in healthy donors. Findings and caveats of the study: Listed as cytomegalovirus-associated were 164 TCR beta chains. A subsequent analysis found that TCR clusters from the first cohort also tended to co-occur in the roughly 120 validation repertoires, with 90% to 95% of cluster scores above 0.

Assay used: immunoSEQ multiplex PCR; TCRdb lists only in-frame clones, some missing. The sample holds fewer than 400,000 clones, 80% to 90% seen once. The CDR3 runs to 15 residues. Trimming removed 3 bases from V and 2 bases from J; junction bases left unmatched: 3. The germline V gene has CDR1 SGHAT and CDR2 FQNNGV. As for this clone: The target antigen is unknown.

The sequence came from a young woman in good health and CMV-seronegative. Sequencing was performed on PBMCs. The chain uses TRBV11-2 and TRBJ2-1; TRBD2 matches 8 bases. CDR3 DNA: TGTGCCAGCAGCTTCACTAGCGGACCCTACAATGAGCAGTTCTTC. Protein product: CASSFTSGPYNEQFF.